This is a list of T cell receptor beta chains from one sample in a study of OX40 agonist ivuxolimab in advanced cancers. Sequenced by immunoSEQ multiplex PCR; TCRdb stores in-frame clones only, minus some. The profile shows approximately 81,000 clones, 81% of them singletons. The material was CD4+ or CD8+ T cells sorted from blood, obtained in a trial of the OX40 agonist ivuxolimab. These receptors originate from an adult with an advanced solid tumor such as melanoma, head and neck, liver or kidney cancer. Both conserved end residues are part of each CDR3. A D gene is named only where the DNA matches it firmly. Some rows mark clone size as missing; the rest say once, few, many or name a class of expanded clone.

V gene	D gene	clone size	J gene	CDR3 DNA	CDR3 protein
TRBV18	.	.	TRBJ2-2	TGTGCCAGCTCACCACAGGTGAACACCGGGGAGCTGTTTTTT	CASSPQVNTGELFF
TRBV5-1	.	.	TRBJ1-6	TGCGCCAGCAGCTTACAGGAACCCTATAATTCACCCCTCCACTTT	CASSLQEPYNSPLHF
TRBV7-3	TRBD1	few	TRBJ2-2	TGTGCCAGCAGCTTGGGACAGGGGAGCACCGGGGAGCTGTTTTTT	CASSLGQGSTGELFF
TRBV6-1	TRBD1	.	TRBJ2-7	TGTGCCAGCGGTCGGGACAGCGACTCCTACGAGCAGTACTTC	CASGRDSDSYEQYF
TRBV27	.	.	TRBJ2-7	TGTGCCAGCAGTTTATTTCTCGCCGCCGGGGGCGGAGAGCAGTACTTC	CASSLFLAAGGGEQYF
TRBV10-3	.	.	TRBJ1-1	TGTGCCATCAGTGAGAACACTGAAGCTTTCTTT	CAISENTEAFF
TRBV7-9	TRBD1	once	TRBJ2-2	TGTGCCAGCAGCTCCAGAACCGGGACAGGGTCCACCGGGGAGCTGTTTTTT	CASSSRTGTGSTGELFF
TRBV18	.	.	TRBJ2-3	TGTGCCAGCACGCAAGGACTTAGCACAGATACGCAGTATTTT	CASTQGLSTDTQYF
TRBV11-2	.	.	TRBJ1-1	TGTGCCAGCAGCTCATTCTCGCTTAGTAGAAACACTGAAGCTTTCTTT	CASSSFSLSRNTEAFF
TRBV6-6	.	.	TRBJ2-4	TGTGCCAGCAGTTACGAGGTAGCCAAAAACATTCAGTACTTC	CASSYEVAKNIQYF
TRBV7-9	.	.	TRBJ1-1	TGTGCCAGCAGCTTAGTCGGGACAATAGGTACTGAAGCTTTCTTT	CASSLVGTIGTEAFF
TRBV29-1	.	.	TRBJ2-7	TGCAGCGTTAGGGGGGGAGGCCCCTCCGAGCAGTACTTC	CSVRGGGPSEQYF
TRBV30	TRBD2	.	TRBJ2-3	TGTGCCTGGAGAGCTAGCGGGAGCCTCACAGATACGCAGTATTTT	CAWRASGSLTDTQYF
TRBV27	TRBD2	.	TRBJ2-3	TGTGCCAGCAGCCTAATAAATCCAGCGGGATCCGATACGCAGTATTTT	CASSLINPAGSDTQYF
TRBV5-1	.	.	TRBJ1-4	TGCGCCAGCAGCCTCCTCCAGCTCGGGGCGGGAAATGAAAAACTGTTTTTT	CASSLLQLGAGNEKLFF
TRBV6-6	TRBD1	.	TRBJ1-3	TGTGCCAGCAGAGTACAGGGGGTAGCTGGAAACACCATATATTTT	CASRVQGVAGNTIYF
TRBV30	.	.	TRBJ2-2	TGTGCCTGGGAGGACGGGAACACCGGGGAGCTGTTTTTT	CAWEDGNTGELFF
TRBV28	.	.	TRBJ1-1	TGTGCCAGCAGTTCGGATATCGTCCGGTTGGGAGCTTTCTTT	CASSSDIVRLGAFF
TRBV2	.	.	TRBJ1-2	TGTGCCAGCACATACCTGGGTCTCTCCGGCTACACCTTC	CASTYLGLSGYTF
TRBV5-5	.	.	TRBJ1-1	TGTGCCAGCAGCTTGGGGATTACGGTTGGCACTGAAGCTTTCTTT	CASSLGITVGTEAFF
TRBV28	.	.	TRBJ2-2	TGTGCCAGCAGTTTGGCGGGGACCGGGGAGCTGTTTTTT	CASSLAGTGELFF
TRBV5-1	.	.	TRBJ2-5	TGCGCCAGCAACGGGGCGGGGAGCCAAGAGACCCAGTACTTC	CASNGAGSQETQYF
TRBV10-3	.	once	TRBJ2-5	TGTGCCATCAGTGTCGCGGACGGGGAAGAGACCCAGTACTTC	CAISVADGEETQYF
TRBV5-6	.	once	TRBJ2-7	TGTGCCAGCAGCTTTACGGCCGGGAGCGAGCAGTACTTC	CASSFTAGSEQYF
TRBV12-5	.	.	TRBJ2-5	TGTGCTAGTGGTACCCGGATGGAGACCCAGTACTTC	CASGTRMETQYF
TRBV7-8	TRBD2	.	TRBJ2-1	TGTGCCAGCAGCTTACGCCCCGGGACTAGAGGGGATGAGCAGTTCTTC	CASSLRPGTRGDEQFF
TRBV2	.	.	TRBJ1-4	TGTGCCAGCAGCGGTTACAGGCGTAGCGAAAAACTGTTTTTT	CASSGYRRSEKLFF
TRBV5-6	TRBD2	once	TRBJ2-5	TGTGCCAGCAGCTTAGCCGGGACTAGCCAAGAGACCCAGTACTTC	CASSLAGTSQETQYF